This is a list of T cell receptor beta chains from one sample in a study of long-term antiretroviral therapy in people with HIV. Clones were read by immunoSEQ multiplex PCR, and TCRdb kept only the in-frame ones, dropping some. The repertoire holds almost 35,000 clones, with around 94% as singletons. This sample comprised unsorted PBMCs, obtained approximately 5 years after starting antiretroviral therapy. The receptors were gathered from a woman in her forties or fifties with HIV. Both conserved end residues are part of each CDR3. D genes are given only for firm matches. Expanded clones are given a class, and other clones once, few, many or no size at all.

j_gene	abundance	v_gene	d_gene	CDR3nt	CDR3aa
TRBJ1-4	-	TRBV9	-	TGTGCCAGCAGCCCGGTGGGGGGACCACAGGAAAAACTGTTTTTT	CASSPVGGPQEKLFF
TRBJ2-5	once	TRBV11-2	-	TGTGCCAGCAGCCCCGGGGCTACCCAACAAGAGACCCAGTACTTC	CASSPGATQQETQYF
TRBJ1-2	-	TRBV27	TRBD1	TGTGCCAGCAGTCCGAGACAGGGCCGCTACTATGGCTACACCTTC	CASSPRQGRYYGYTF
TRBJ1-4	-	TRBV2	-	TGTGCCAGCAGTGTGGAGGGAACCAACTCGGGAAATGAAAAACTGTTTTTT	CASSVEGTNSGNEKLFF
TRBJ1-1	-	TRBV6-6	-	TGTGCCAGCTCTCTCCAGAACACTGAAGCTTTCTTT	CASSLQNTEAFF
TRBJ1-6	-	TRBV30	TRBD1	TGTGCCTGGAGTGCGGGACAGGATAATTCACCCCTCCACTTT	CAWSAGQDNSPLHF
TRBJ2-2	-	TRBV7-7	TRBD2	TGTGCTAGCAGCTCCCCGGGACTAGCGGGGGACACGAACACCGGGGAGCTGTTTTTT	CASSSPGLAGDTNTGELFF
TRBJ2-5	-	TRBV2	TRBD2	TGTGCCAGCTCAGTCGGGACTAGCGGAGAAGAGACCCAGTACTTC	CASSVGTSGEETQYF
TRBJ1-1	-	TRBV10-3	-	TGTGCCATCAGTGCATCGGTCCCCGGGGTGAACACTGAAGCTTTCTTT	CAISASVPGVNTEAFF
TRBJ2-2	-	TRBV6-4	-	TGTGCCAGCAGCCCGGCAGGGGCGGGGACCGGGGAGCTGTTTTTT	CASSPAGAGTGELFF
TRBJ1-2	-	TRBV30	-	TGTGCCTGGGGATGGGGCTATGGCTACACCTTC	CAWGWGYGYTF
TRBJ2-7	-	TRBV7-3	TRBD2	TGTGCCAGCAGCTTATCCCCCGGGGAGGGCGAGCAGTACTTC	CASSLSPGEGEQYF
TRBJ1-2	once	TRBV14	-	TGTGCCAGCAGCCAAGCGGGAACAGGTCTCCCTAACTATGGCTACACCTTC	CASSQAGTGLPNYGYTF
TRBJ2-3	-	TRBV4-2	-	TGTGCCAGCAGCCAAGAAGGGGGGGCCACAGATACGCAGTATTTT	CASSQEGGATDTQYF
TRBJ1-5	-	TRBV4-3	TRBD1	TGCGCCAGCAGCCAAGAGACAGGGGGCAATCAGCCCCAGCATTTT	CASSQETGGNQPQHF
TRBJ1-6	medium-sized	TRBV15	-	TGTGCCATTCAAGGGGAGGGGTATAATTCACCCCTCCACTTT	CAIQGEGYNSPLHF
TRBJ2-7	-	TRBV7-3	TRBD1	TGTGCCAGCAGCCCAAGGACAGGGGGCGGCGAGCAGTACTTC	CASSPRTGGGEQYF
TRBJ1-2	-	TRBV7-9	-	TGTGCCAGCAGCGTCCTGGAGACCTATGGCTACACCTTC	CASSVLETYGYTF
TRBJ2-3	-	TRBV5-1	-	TGCGCCAGCAGCTTGGAAGGGGCAGCAGCGACGGATACGCAGTATTTT	CASSLEGAAATDTQYF
TRBJ1-2	once	TRBV5-1	TRBD1	TGCGCCAGCAGCCCCGGGGAGGGGGCCACTACGGGCTATGGCTACACCTTC	CASSPGEGATTGYGYTF
TRBJ2-5	-	TRBV6-5	-	TGTGCCAGCAAGGAGGGGGAGACCCAGTACTTC	CASKEGETQYF
TRBJ1-2	-	TRBV9	TRBD1	TGTGCCAGCAGCGCCGGGACAGGGGGCGCTTTTGGCTACACCTTC	CASSAGTGGAFGYTF
TRBJ2-1	-	TRBV5-8	-	TGTGCCAGCAGTTCCCCCGGGGAGCAGTTCTTC	CASSSPGEQFF
TRBJ2-7	-	TRBV11-1	-	TGTGCCAGCAGCTTGGACGGGACCTACGAGCAGTACTTC	CASSLDGTYEQYF
TRBJ1-1	-	TRBV5-6	-	TGTGCCAGCAGCTTGGGAACTGAAGCTTTCTTT	CASSLGTEAFF
TRBJ1-2	-	TRBV28	TRBD1	TGTGCCAGCATATACAGGGGTGGTTTGGACCTCAATGGCTACACCTTC	CASIYRGGLDLNGYTF
TRBJ2-7	-	TRBV2	TRBD2	TGTGCCAGCAGTGAGTCTAGCGGGGGGTTCTCCTACGAGCAGTACTTC	CASSESSGGFSYEQYF
TRBJ1-5	-	TRBV6-6	TRBD1	TGTGCCAGCAGTTACTCGAAAGGACAGGGTAGCCAGCCCCAGCATTTT	CASSYSKGQGSQPQHF
TRBJ2-6	-	TRBV9	-	TGTGCCAGCACCCGATTGGAGACTCCCCGCTCTGGGGCCAACGTCCTGACTTTC	CASTRLETPRSGANVLTF
TRBJ2-5	-	TRBV11-3	TRBD2	TGTGCCAGCAGCCCGACTAGCGGGGCAGAGACCCAGTACTTC	CASSPTSGAETQYF
TRBJ1-1	-	TRBV19	-	TGTGCCAGTAGTAAGTTAAGGGACATGAACACTGAAGCTTTCTTT	CASSKLRDMNTEAFF
TRBJ1-1	-	TRBV5-1	TRBD1	TGCGCCAGCAGCTTAACAGGGGCCACTGAAGCTTTCTTT	CASSLTGATEAFF
TRBJ2-7	-	TRBV7-2	TRBD2	TGTGCCAGCAGCCTCCTAGCGGGGGGATTCTACGAGCAGTACTTC	CASSLLAGGFYEQYF
TRBJ1-2	-	TRBV27	-	TGTGCCAGCAGACCAACCGGGACACTGAGGGTTGGCTACACCTTC	CASRPTGTLRVGYTF
TRBJ1-5	-	TRBV10-3	-	TGTGCCATCAGGGACGGACAGACCAATCAGCCCCAGCATTTT	CAIRDGQTNQPQHF
TRBJ1-2	-	TRBV14	-	TGTGCCAGCAGCCGGGGGACGCTCTATGGCTACACCTTC	CASSRGTLYGYTF
TRBJ2-7	-	TRBV11-2	-	TGTGCCAGCAGCCCCGACAGGTTTGCCTACGAGCAGTACTTC	CASSPDRFAYEQYF
TRBJ2-5	-	TRBV2	-	TGTGCCAGCACTGATGAGCGGACCGAGACCCAGTACTTC	CASTDERTETQYF
TRBJ1-1	-	TRBV6-5	TRBD1	TGTGCCAGCAGTTACGACAGGGTGGGAACTGAAGCTTTCTTT	CASSYDRVGTEAFF
TRBJ2-3	-	TRBV4-3	TRBD1	TGCGCCAGCAGCCAAGAGGACAGGGGGCAAGATACGCAGTATTTT	CASSQEDRGQDTQYF